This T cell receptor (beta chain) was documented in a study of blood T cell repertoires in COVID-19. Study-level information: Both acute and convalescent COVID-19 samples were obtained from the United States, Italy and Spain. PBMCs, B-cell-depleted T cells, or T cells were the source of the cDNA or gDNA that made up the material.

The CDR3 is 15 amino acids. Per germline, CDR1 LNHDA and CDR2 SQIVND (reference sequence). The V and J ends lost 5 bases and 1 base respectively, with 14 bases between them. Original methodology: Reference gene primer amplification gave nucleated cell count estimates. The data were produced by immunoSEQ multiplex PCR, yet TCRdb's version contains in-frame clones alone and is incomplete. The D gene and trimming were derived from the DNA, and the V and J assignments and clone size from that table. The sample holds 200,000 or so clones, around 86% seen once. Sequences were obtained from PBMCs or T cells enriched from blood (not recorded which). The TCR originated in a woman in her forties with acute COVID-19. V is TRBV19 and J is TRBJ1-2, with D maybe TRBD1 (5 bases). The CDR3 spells CASSPRYRHNYGYTF. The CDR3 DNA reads TGTGCCAGTAGTCCACGATACAGGCATAACTATGGCTACACCTTC.